The next 22 T cell receptor beta chains were all read from a single sample in a study of sequential checkpoint blockade in melanoma. Treatment here: randomized to nivolumab then ipilimumab (arm A) or the reverse (arm B). Sequenced by immunoSEQ multiplex PCR; TCRdb stores in-frame clones only, minus some. The profile shows approximately 10,000 clones, 55% to 85% of them singletons. The specimen comprised CD8+ T cells sorted from blood (inferred from file names), sampled from a patient given nivolumab and ipilimumab in sequence. These receptors came from a human donor with melanoma.

The chain has TRBV4-1 and TRBJ2-1; D perhaps matches TRBD1 (5 bases). This CDR3 contains 15 residues. The germline CDR1 and CDR2 sequences are MGHRA and YSYEKL. The ends were cut back, 2 bases at V and 4 bases at J, with 12 bases in the middle. The CDR3 region has the DNA TGCGCCAGCAGCCAAATAGACAGCACGTACAATGAGCAGTTCTTC. It yields the protein CASSQIDSTYNEQFF.

This clone has only a few counts. This chain links TRBV6-1 with TRBJ2-7; 12 nucleotides match TRBD2. Germline V CDR1 and CDR2: MNHNS, SASEGT. The CDR3 spans 15 residues. V lost 1 base, J lost 2 bases, and 0 bases stayed unmatched. Here the CDR3 reads CASSEGTSGAYEQYV. CDR3 nucleotides: TGTGCCAGCAGTGAAGGGACTAGCGGGGCCTACGAGCAGTACGTC.

This sequence joins TRBV9 and TRBJ1-2, with 7 bases fitting TRBD1. V lost 4 bases to trimming and J lost 4 bases; unmatched junction nucleotides: 13. Germline CDR1 and CDR2: SGDLS and YYNGEE. This CDR3 is 16 amino acids long. CDR3: CASSPSGGGRAYGYTF. CDR3 DNA sequence: TGTGCCAGCAGCCCTTCCGGAGGGGGCAGGGCCTATGGCTACACCTTC.

The chain links TRBV4-1 to TRBJ1-1; 7 bases are a match to TRBD1. Per the germline V gene, CDR1 is MGHRA and CDR2 is YSYEKL. J lost 1 base, V lost 5 bases, and 4 bases had no gene match. The CDR3 spans 14 residues. The CDR3 nucleotides read TGCGCCAGCAGCGAGGGACAGTCGAACACTGAAGCTTTCTTT. This gives the protein CASSEGQSNTEAFF.

The CDR3 region is CASSQVRQGGYEQYF. CDR3 nucleotides: TGTGCCAGCAGCCAAGTCAGACAGGGAGGCTACGAGCAGTACTTC. This chain joins TRBV7-8 and TRBJ2-7, with a possible D match to TRBD1 (7 bases). Per the germline V gene, CDR1 is SGHVS and CDR2 is FQNEAQ. There are 15 residues in the CDR3. V was clipped by 5 bases and J by 3 bases, with 17 bases between them.

The rearrangement uses TRBV6-1 and TRBJ2-7; 8 bases align to TRBD2. V lost 6 bases, J lost 2 bases, and 0 bases stayed unmatched. CDR3 length equals 12 residues. Germline V lookup: CDR1 MNHNS, CDR2 SASEGT. The CDR3 reads CASRAGAYEQYV. For the CDR3, the DNA is TGTGCCAGCAGAGCGGGGGCCTACGAGCAGTACGTC.

The J gene is TRBJ2-7, the V gene TRBV27, with 7 bases lining up with TRBD2. V trimming: 6 bases; J trimming: 2 bases; junction bases outside the gene matches: 4. This CDR3 is built from 13 residues. The germline gives CDR1 MNHEY, CDR2 SMNVEV (reference sequence). CDR3 region: CASSGGSTYEQYF. In DNA, the CDR3 is TGTGCCAGCAGCGGGGGGTCCACCTACGAGCAGTACTTC.

The chain combines TRBV9 with TRBJ1-1; 8 bases fit TRBD1. The germline V gene encodes CDR1 SGDLS and CDR2 YYNGEE. This CDR3 spans 17 amino acids. Trimming took 0 bases from V and 0 from J; bases not matched to a gene: 7. This CDR3 is CASSVDPDRAMNTEAFF. In DNA, the CDR3 is TGTGCCAGCAGCGTAGATCCGGACAGGGCTATGAACACTGAAGCTTTCTTT.

The chain links TRBV27 to TRBJ2-1; TRBD2 matches at 8 bases. The CDR3 is 11 residues long. Germline trimming cut 5 bases from V and 15 bases from J; bases unmatched to any gene: 6. In germline, CDR1 is MNHEY, CDR2 SMNVEV (reference sequence). CDR3 loop: CASSGSGSPFF. In DNA, the CDR3 is TGTGCCAGCAGTGGAAGCGGGAGCCCGTTCTTC.

The chain links TRBV7-9 to TRBJ2-1; D might be TRBD2 (6 bases). Germline lookup yields CDR1 SEHNR and CDR2 FQNEAQ (reference sequence). The CDR3 runs 13 residues. V lost 8 bases and J lost 4, with 12 bases in between. The CDR3 coding sequence is TGTGCCAGCGAGCTAGCGAAGTACAATGAGCAGTTCTTC. Translating gives CASELAKYNEQFF.

The chain carries TRBV6-1 and TRBJ2-7; no clear D. Germline V gives CDR1 MNHNS, CDR2 SASEGT. This CDR3 contains 12 residues. V lost 1 base and J lost 3, with 4 bases in between. The CDR3 sequence: CASSEGDYEQYV. CDR3 coding DNA: TGTGCCAGCAGTGAAGGTGACTACGAGCAGTACGTC.

The chain carries TRBV4-1 and TRBJ2-2, with D possibly matching TRBD1 (6 bases). The length of the CDR3 is 16 residues. The V and J ends lost 1 base and 6 bases respectively, with 15 bases between them. The germline gives CDR1 MGHRA, CDR2 YSYEKL. The CDR3 here is CASSQVWGPGAGELFF. CDR3 nucleotides: TGCGCCAGCAGCCAAGTTTGGGGGCCCGGCGCCGGGGAGCTGTTTTTT.

The rearrangement joins TRBV28 to TRBJ2-5, with D possibly TRBD1 on 5 matching bases. The tail of the sequence fits TRBJ2-7 better, so the J call may be wrong. Germline CDR1 and CDR2: MDHEN and SYDVKM. CDR3 size: 15 residues. CDR3 nucleotide sequence: TGTGCCAGCAGTTTCCCCGAAGACAGCCCCTACGAGCAGTACTTC. Protein: CASSFPEDSPYEQYF.

This chain uses TRBV19 with TRBJ1-1; a possible D gene is TRBD1 (6 bases). The CDR3 length is 14 residues. The V and J ends lost 1 base and 4 bases respectively, with 10 bases between them. Germline CDR1 LNHDA, CDR2 SQIVND (reference sequence). The CDR3 sequence: CASSIAGVSTEAFF. CDR3 sequence (DNA): TGTGCCAGTAGTATAGCAGGGGTAAGCACTGAAGCTTTCTTT. Combining the CDR3 with reference TRBV19 and TRBJ1-1 gives the whole variable domain DGGITQSPKYLFRKEGQNVTLSCEQNLNHDAMYWYRQDPGQGLRLIYYSQIVNDFQKGDIAEGYSVSREKKESFPLTVTSAQKNPTAFYLCASSIAGVSTEAFFGQGTRLTVV.

The rearrangement links TRBV5-4 to TRBJ1-2; no reliable D call. The CDR3 length is 13 residues. Looked up from germline, CDR1 is SGHNT and CDR2 is YYREEE (reference sequence). V lost 3 bases and J 8 bases, leaving 14 bases between the germline ends. CDR3 region: CASSSSEGPGYTF. DNA for the CDR3: TGTGCCAGCAGCTCTTCAGAGGGTCCCGGCTACACCTTC.

The chain is built from TRBV27 and TRBJ2-7; the D gene is possibly TRBD2 (6 bases). This CDR3 region has 14 residues. Between the trimmed V and J ends, which lost 3 bases and 5 bases, there was a span of 14 bases. Germline CDR1 is MNHEY and CDR2 is SMNVEV (reference sequence). CDR3 sequence reads: CASSLGGYGDEQYF. In DNA form, the CDR3 reads TGTGCCAGCAGTTTGGGGGGTTATGGGGACGAGCAGTACTTC.

This chain uses TRBV10-2 with TRBJ2-7, with D maybe TRBD2 (5 bases). CDR3 size: 14 residues. Deletions cut 3 bases from V and 3 bases from J, with 12 bases between. The V gene's germline CDR1 is WSHSY and CDR2 SAAADI. The DNA for the CDR3 is TGCGCCAGCAGTGAAGAGGGTTTATACTACGAGCAGTACTTC. Protein product: CASSEEGLYYEQYF.

The chain couples TRBV6-5 to TRBJ2-6; D perhaps matches TRBD2 (5 bases). The CDR3 spans 15 residues. In germline, CDR1 is MNHEY, CDR2 SVGAGI. V lost 2 bases, J lost 4 bases, and 9 bases lay in between. CDR3: CASSYGESGANVLTF. In nucleotides, the CDR3 is TGTGCCAGCAGTTACGGGGAGTCCGGGGCCAACGTCCTGACTTTC.

Note on this clone: The junction differs from germline at one of its ends, possibly a read error. This chain joins TRBV6-5 and TRBJ2-3, with 9 nucleotides matching TRBD1. The V gene's germline CDR1 is MNHEY and CDR2 SVGAGI. The CDR3 covers 15 residues. The CDR3 DNA sequence: TGTGCCAGCAGCTACTCGGACAGGGGAGGAGATACGCAGTATTTT. Protein product: CASSYSDRGGDTQYF.

Judged by abundance, this clone is medium-sized. CDR3 sequence (DNA): TGTGCCAGCAGTGGAGGGGGGGGCGACACAGATACGCAGTATTTT. It yields the protein CASSGGGGDTDTQYF. J is TRBJ2-3 and V is TRBV6-4; tentative D call: TRBD2 (7 bases). V was cut by 4 bases and J by 2 bases, with 13 bases left in between. The CDR3 extends over 15 amino acids. Germline CDR1 reads MRHNA; CDR2 reads SNTAGT.

The V call is TRBV15, the J call TRBJ1-3, with D possibly matching TRBD1 (6 bases). The V and J ends lost 3 bases and 4 bases respectively, with 13 bases between them. Germline V gene sequence: CDR1 LNHNV, CDR2 YYDKDF (reference sequence). This CDR3 contains 15 residues. Here the CDR3 reads CATSSDQGLGNTIYF. In nucleotides, the CDR3 is TGTGCCACCAGCAGTGATCAGGGGCTAGGAAACACCATATATTTT.

The CDR3 region has the DNA TGTGCCAGCTCAACCGACTACACCGGGGAGCTGTTTTTT. As protein: CASSTDYTGELFF. This chain connects TRBV18 to TRBJ2-2; the D is unclear. Germline CDR1 reads KGHSH; CDR2 reads LQKENI. V lost 5 bases to trimming and J lost 3 bases, with 7 bases between them. CDR3 length: 13 residues.